The entry below gives a single T cell receptor (beta chain) sequence along with its context. Its antigen is unknown. Clones were sequenced by immunoSEQ multiplex PCR, and TCRdb holds only the in-frame ones, with some missing. The repertoire holds about 110,000 clones, with approximately 81% as singletons. In chemo-refractory metastatic non-small-cell lung cancer, patients got ipilimumab CTLA-4 blockade together with focal radiation. The data belong to a study of radiotherapy plus CTLA-4 blockade in lung cancer. Overall study: Under 20% of patients responded objectively, and about 33% achieved disease control.

The CDR3 runs 13 residues. V shed 5 bases and J shed 3 bases, with 8 bases lying between them. Germline V lookup: CDR1 SGHAT, CDR2 FQNNGV. Study observations and caveats: With interferon-beta, early dynamics of blood T cell clones were reported to best predict response.

This specimen consisted of peripheral blood, obtained from a patient treated with radiotherapy plus ipilimumab. This receptor was taken from a human donor with non-small cell lung cancer that progressed on radiotherapy plus ipilimumab. Some clones in this sample may be carry-over from other donors' samples. The genes are TRBV11-2 and TRBJ2-1; D unresolved. The CDR3: CASSLSLYNEQFF. DNA for the CDR3: TGTGCCAGCAGCCTCTCTCTCTACAATGAGCAGTTCTTC.